The next 2 T cell receptor beta chains were all read from a single sample in a study of cytomegalovirus exposure and HLA in healthy donors. TCRdb keeps only in-frame clones here, not all; method: immunoSEQ multiplex PCR. The table has 150,000 to 200,000 clones, about 96% seen once. The sample comprised PBMCs. The receptors were gathered from a woman between 18 and 29 years old in good health and CMV-seronegative.

The V gene is TRBV6-5, the J gene TRBJ1-3; D is unresolved. The CDR3 runs 14 residues. Germline CDR1 reads MNHEY; CDR2 reads SVGAGI. V was shortened by 6 bases and J by 0 bases, with 9 bases between the two germline ends. This chain's CDR3 is CASSLASSGNTIYF. Here the CDR3 DNA reads TGTGCCAGCAGCCTCGCTAGCTCTGGAAACACCATATATTTT.

The chain joins TRBV7-3 to TRBJ2-1; 11 nucleotides align to TRBD1. The CDR3 contains 18 residues. In germline, CDR1 is SGHTA, CDR2 FQGTGA. V shed 4 bases, J shed 5 bases, and the junction held 13 bases outside the gene matches. In DNA, the CDR3 is TGTGCCAGCAGCTCCGTCCCGGGACAGGGGGACGCGAACAATGAGCAGTTCTTC. Its translation is CASSSVPGQGDANNEQFF.